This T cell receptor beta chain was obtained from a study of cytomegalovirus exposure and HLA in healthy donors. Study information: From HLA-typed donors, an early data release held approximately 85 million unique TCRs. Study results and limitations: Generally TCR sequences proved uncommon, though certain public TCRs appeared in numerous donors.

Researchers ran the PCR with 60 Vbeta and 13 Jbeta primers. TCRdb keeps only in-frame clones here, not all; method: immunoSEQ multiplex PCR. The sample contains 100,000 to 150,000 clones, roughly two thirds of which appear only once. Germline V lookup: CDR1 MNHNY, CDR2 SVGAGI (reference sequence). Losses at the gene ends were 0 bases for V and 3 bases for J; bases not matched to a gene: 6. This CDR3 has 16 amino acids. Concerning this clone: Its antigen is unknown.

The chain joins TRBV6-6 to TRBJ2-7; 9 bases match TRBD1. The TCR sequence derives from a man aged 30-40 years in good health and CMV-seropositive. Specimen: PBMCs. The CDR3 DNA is TGTGCCAGCAGTTACTCGACTGGGACAGGGTTCTACGAGCAGTACTTC. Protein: CASSYSTGTGFYEQYF.